Detailed here is one T cell receptor (beta chain). Antigen: not known. This sample is part of a study of blood T cells in healthy people across ages. Study results and limitations: Naive T cell percentage and TCR beta diversity correlated strongly.

Each individual donor underwent a draw of approximately 10 milliliters of peripheral blood. CDR3 length: 15 residues. V gave up 2 bases and J gave up 6 bases; unmatched junction bases: 6. A second roughly 6 to 12 cycle PCR used barcoded and J-beta primers. Each cDNA molecule, via a template-switch adaptor with 12 random nucleotides, was tagged. Paired-end reads containing CDR3 totaled no fewer than 3 million for each sample. TCRdb re-called the 5' RACE reads with MiXCR, one entry per CDR3 protein. Found here are 1.5 million to 2 million distinct CDR3 sequences, almost 35% of them singletons; the top ten hold around 11%.

The chain joins TRBV12-3 or TRBV12-4 to TRBJ1-5; TRBD1 matches at 8 bases. Source material: blood. This receptor was identified in a woman aged 25 to 39 in good health. CDR3 in amino acids: CASSLQAGGGQPQHF. CDR3 bases: TGTGCCAGCAGTTTACAAGCAGGGGGCGGTCAGCCCCAGCATTTT.